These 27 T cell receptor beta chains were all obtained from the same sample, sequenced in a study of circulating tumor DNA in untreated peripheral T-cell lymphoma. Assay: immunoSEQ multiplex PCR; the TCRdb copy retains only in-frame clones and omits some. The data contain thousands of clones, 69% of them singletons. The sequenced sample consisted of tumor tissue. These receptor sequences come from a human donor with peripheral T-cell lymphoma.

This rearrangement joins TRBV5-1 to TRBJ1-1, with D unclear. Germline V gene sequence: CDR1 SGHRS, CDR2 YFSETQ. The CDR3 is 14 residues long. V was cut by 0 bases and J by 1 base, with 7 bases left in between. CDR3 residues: CASSLGQTNTEAFF. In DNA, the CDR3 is TGCGCCAGCAGCTTGGGACAAACGAACACTGAAGCTTTCTTT.

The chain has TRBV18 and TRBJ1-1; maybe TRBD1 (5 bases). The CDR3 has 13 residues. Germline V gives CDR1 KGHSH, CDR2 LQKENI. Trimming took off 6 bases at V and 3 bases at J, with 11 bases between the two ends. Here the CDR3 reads CASSGRSDTEAFF. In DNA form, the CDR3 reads TGTGCCAGCTCGGGGCGGTCGGACACTGAAGCTTTCTTT.

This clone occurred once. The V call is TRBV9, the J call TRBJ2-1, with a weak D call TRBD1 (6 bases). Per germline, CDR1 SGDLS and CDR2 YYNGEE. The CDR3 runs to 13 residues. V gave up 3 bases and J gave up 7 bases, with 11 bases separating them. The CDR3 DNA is TGTGCCAGCAGCGACAGGGTCGGGAATGAGCAGTTCTTC. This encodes CASSDRVGNEQFF.

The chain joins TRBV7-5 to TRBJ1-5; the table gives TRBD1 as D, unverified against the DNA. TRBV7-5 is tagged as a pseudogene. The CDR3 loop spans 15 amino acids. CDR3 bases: TGTGCCAGCAGCTTGGTCGGACAGGGTGGTCAGCCCCAGCATTTT. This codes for CASSLVGQGGQPQHF.

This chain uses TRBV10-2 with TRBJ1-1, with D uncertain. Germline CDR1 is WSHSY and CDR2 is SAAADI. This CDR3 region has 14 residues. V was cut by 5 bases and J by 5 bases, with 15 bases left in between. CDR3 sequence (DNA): TGCGCCAGCAGTCCCAAGTCCATGGGGACTGAAGCTTTCTTT. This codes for CASSPKSMGTEAFF.

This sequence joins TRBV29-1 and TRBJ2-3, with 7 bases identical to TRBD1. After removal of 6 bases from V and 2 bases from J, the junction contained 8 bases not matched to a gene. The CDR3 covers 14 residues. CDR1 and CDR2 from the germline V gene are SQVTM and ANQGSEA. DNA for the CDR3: TGCAGCGTACCCCGGGACAGATTCACAGATACGCAGTATTTT. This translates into CSVPRDRFTDTQYF.

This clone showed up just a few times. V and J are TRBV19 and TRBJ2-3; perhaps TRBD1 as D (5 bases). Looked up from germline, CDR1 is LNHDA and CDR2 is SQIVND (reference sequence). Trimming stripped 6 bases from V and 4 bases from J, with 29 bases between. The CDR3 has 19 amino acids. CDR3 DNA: TGTGCCAGTAGCTCCTACCGCCTTGACTGGTCAGGGATCGCAGATACGCAGTATTTT. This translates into CASSSYRLDWSGIADTQYF. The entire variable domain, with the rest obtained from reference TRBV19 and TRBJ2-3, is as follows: DGGITQSPKYLFRKEGQNVTLSCEQNLNHDAMYWYRQDPGQGLRLIYYSQIVNDFQKGDIAEGYSVSREKKESFPLTVTSAQKNPTAFYLCASSSYRLDWSGIADTQYFGPGTRLTVL.

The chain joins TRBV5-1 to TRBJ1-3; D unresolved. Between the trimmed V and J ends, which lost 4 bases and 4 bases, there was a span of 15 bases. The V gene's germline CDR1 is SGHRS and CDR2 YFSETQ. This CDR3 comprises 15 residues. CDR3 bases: TGCGCCAGCAGCCCCGATGGGGTAGGAGGAAACACCATATATTTT. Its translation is CASSPDGVGGNTIYF.

In nucleotides, the CDR3 is TGCGCCAGCAGTATTATACCGGACGGAAACTATGGCTACACCTTC. Translation gives CASSIIPDGNYGYTF. The chain employs TRBV4-1 and TRBJ1-2, with D hard to call. CDR3 length: 15 amino acids. The V gene's germline CDR1 is MGHRA and CDR2 YSYEKL. V was shortened by 6 bases and J by 2 bases, with 16 bases between the two germline ends.

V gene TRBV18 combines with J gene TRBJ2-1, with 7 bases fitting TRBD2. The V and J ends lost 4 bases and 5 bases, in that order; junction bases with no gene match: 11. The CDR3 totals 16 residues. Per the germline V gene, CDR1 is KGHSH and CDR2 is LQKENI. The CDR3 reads CASSQYRSLANNEQFF. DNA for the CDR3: TGTGCCAGCTCACAATACAGGTCACTAGCGAACAATGAGCAGTTCTTC. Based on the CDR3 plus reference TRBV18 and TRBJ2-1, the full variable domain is NAGVMQNPRHLVRRRGQEARLRCSPMKGHSHVYWYRQLPEEGLKFMVYLQKENIIDESGMPKERFSAEFPKEGPSILRIQQVVRGDSAAYFCASSQYRSLANNEQFFGPGTRLTVL.

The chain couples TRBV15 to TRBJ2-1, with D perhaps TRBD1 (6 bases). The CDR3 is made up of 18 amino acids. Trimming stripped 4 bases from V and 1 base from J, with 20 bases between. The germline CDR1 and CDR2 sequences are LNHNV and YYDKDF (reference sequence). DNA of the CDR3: TGTGCCACCAGCACCTTGGCAGGGGAATGGGATTCCTACAATGAGCAGTTCTTC. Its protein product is CATSTLAGEWDSYNEQFF.

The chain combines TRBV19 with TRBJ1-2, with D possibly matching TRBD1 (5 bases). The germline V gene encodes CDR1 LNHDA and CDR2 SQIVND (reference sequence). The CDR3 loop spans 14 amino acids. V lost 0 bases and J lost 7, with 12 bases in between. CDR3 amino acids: CASSIEVQGRGYTF. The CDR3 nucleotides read TGTGCCAGTAGTATAGAGGTGCAGGGCCGTGGCTACACCTTC.

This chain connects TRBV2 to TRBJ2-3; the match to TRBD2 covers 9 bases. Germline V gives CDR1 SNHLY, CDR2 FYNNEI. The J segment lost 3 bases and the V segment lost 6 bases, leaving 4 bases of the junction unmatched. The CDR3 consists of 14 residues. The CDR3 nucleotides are TGTGCCAGCAGGCTAGCGGGAAGTACAGATACGCAGTATTTT. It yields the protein CASRLAGSTDTQYF.

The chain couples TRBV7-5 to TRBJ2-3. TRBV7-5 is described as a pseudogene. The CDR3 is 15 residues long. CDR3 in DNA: TGTGCCAGCAGCTTGCAGGGGTCCCGGGGGGATACGCAGTATTTT. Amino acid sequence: CASSLQGSRGDTQYF.

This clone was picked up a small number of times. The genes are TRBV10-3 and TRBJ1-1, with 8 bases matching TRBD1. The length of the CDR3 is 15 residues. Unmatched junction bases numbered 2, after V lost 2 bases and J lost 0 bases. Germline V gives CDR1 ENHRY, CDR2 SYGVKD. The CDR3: CAISETGGLNTEAFF. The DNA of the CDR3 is TGTGCCATCAGTGAGACAGGGGGACTGAACACTGAAGCTTTCTTT.

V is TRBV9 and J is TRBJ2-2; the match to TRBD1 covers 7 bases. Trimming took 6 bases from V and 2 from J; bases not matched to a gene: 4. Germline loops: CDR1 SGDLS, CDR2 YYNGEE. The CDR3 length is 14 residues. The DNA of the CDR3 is TGTGCCAGCAATGACAGGGTTAACACCGGGGAGCTGTTTTTT. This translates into CASNDRVNTGELFF.

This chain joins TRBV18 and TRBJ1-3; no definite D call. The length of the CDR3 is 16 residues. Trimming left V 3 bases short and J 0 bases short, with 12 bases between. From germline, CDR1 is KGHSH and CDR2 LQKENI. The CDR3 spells CASSPQTPGSGNTIYF. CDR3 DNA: TGTGCCAGCTCACCCCAGACTCCTGGCTCTGGAAACACCATATATTTT.

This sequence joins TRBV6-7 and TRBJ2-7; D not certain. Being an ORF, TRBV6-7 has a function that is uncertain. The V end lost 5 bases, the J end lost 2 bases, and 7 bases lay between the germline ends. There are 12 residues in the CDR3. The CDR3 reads CASSRSPYEQYF. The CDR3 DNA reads TGTGCCAGCAGTAGGTCACCCTACGAGCAGTACTTC.

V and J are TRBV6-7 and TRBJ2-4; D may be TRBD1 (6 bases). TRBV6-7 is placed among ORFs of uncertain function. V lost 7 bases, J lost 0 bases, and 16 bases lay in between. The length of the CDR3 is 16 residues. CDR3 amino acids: CASTRGQREAKNIQYF. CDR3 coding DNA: TGTGCCAGCACAAGAGGACAGAGAGAAGCCAAAAACATTCAGTACTTC.

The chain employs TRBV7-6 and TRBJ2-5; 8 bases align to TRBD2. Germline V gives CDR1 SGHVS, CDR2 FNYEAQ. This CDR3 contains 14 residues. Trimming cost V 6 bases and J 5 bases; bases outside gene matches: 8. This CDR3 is CASRRREGGETQYF. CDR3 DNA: TGTGCCAGCAGAAGACGGGAGGGAGGGGAGACCCAGTACTTC.

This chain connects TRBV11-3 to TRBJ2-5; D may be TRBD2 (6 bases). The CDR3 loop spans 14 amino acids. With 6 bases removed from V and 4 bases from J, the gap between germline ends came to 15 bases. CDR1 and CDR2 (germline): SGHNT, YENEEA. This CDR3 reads CASRDSKGGETQYF. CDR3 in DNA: TGTGCCAGCAGGGATAGTAAGGGAGGAGAGACCCAGTACTTC.

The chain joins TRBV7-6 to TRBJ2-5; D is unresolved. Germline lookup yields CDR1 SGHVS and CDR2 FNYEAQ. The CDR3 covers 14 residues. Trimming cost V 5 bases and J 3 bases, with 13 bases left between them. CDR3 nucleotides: TGTGCCAGCAGCCCGCCGGCAAGGGAAGAGACCCAGTACTTC. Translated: CASSPPAREETQYF. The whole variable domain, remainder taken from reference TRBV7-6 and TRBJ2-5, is GAGVSQSPRYKVTKRGQDVALRCDPISGHVSLYWYRQALGQGPEFLTYFNYEAQQDKSGLPNDRFSAERPEGSISTLTIQRTEQRDSAMYRCASSPPAREETQYFGPGTRLLVL.

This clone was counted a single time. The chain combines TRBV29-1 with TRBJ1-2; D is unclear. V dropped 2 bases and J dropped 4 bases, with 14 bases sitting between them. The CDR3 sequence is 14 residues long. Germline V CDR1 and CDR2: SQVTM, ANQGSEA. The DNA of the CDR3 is TGCAGCGTTGAATATGGAATGTCGGGCTATGGCTACACCTTC. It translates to CSVEYGMSGYGYTF.

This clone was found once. The CDR3 bases are TGTGCCAGCAGCTTACGAGGGGGCTGGAACTATGGCTACACCTTC. It is translated as CASSLRGGWNYGYTF. The V gene is TRBV11-3, the J gene TRBJ1-2, with TRBD1 matching 7 bases. The J segment lost 2 bases and the V segment lost 2 bases, leaving 5 bases of the junction unmatched. This CDR3 has 15 residues. Looked up from germline, CDR1 is SGHNT and CDR2 is YENEEA. Supplemented by reference TRBV11-3 and TRBJ1-2, the full variable domain reads EAGVVQSPRYKIIEKKQPVAFWCNPISGHNTLYWYLQNLGQGPELLIRYENEEAVDDSQLPKDRFSAERLKGVDSTLKIQPAELGDSAVYLCASSLRGGWNYGYTFGSGTRLTVV.

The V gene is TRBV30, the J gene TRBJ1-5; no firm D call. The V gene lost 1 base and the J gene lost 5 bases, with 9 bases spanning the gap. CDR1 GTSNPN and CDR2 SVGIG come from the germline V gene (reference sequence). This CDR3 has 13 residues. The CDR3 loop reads CAWSGLGDQPQHF. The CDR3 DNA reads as TGTGCCTGGAGTGGTCTTGGTGATCAGCCCCAGCATTTT.

The CDR3 protein is CASSSGQGWETQYF. CDR3 sequence (DNA): TGTGCCAGCAGCAGCGGACAGGGGTGGGAGACCCAGTACTTC. The J gene is TRBJ2-5, the V gene TRBV11-3, with TRBD1 identical over 9 bases. Germline CDR1 is SGHNT and CDR2 is YENEEA. After removal of 5 bases from V and 5 bases from J, the junction contained 6 bases not matched to a gene. The CDR3 consists of 14 residues.

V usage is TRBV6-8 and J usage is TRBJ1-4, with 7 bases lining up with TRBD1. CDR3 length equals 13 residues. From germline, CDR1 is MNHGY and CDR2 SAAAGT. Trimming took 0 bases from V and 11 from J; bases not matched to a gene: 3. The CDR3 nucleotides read TGTGCCAGCAGTTACTCGGGCAGGGGGAAACTGTTTTTT. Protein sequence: CASSYSGRGKLFF.